The entry below describes one TCR beta chain. Its antigen is undetermined. The CDR3 covers 17 residues. After removal of 4 bases from V and 3 bases from J, the junction contained 8 bases not matched to a gene. The germline V gene has CDR1 LNHDA and CDR2 SQIVND (reference sequence). The sample belongs to a study of T cells in Graves' hyperthyroidism and ophthalmopathy. Ophthalmopathy in the patients scored at least 3 on Clinical Activity Score and at least 4 on NOSPECS grade, lasting under 3 months. The diagnostic basis comprised clinical symptoms, serum thyroxine and TRAb, thyroid ultrasound and orbital computed tomography. The investigators amplified TCR beta CDR3 regions from RNA transcripts. Carried out on the TCR CDR3, a first-round RT-PCR used the HTBI primer set. TCRdb ran MiXCR on the multiplex PCR reads and lists one entry per CDR3 protein. The sample records under 550,000 distinct CDR3 sequences, about 20% being singletons.

The study's findings and limits: Most thyroid clonotypes that were expanded above 0.001 also turned up in blood. In simple terms, a model built on 13 V-J features told ophthalmopathy apart from stable hyperthyroidism.

Sequenced: blood. The TCR sequence derives from a middle-aged man with Graves' ophthalmopathy. The chain recombines TRBV19 with TRBJ2-1; TRBD2 aligns across 11 bases. CDR3 DNA: TGTGCCAGTAGTACTCTTAGCGGGGGGGCAATCTACAATGAGCAGTTCTTC. As protein: CASSTLSGGAIYNEQFF. The full variable domain, its missing parts supplied by reference TRBV19 and TRBJ2-1, is DGGITQSPKYLFRKEGQNVTLSCEQNLNHDAMYWYRQDPGQGLRLIYYSQIVNDFQKGDIAEGYSVSREKKESFPLTVTSAQKNPTAFYLCASSTLSGGAIYNEQFFGPGTRLTVL.